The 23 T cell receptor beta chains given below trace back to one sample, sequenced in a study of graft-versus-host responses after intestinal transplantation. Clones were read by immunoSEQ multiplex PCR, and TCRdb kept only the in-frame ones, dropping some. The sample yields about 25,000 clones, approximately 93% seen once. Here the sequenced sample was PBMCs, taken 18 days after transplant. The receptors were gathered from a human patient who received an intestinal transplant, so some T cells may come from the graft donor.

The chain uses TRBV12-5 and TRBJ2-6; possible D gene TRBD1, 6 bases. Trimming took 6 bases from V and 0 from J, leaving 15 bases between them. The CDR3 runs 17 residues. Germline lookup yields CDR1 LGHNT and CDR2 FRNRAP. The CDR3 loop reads CASGPGQFTSGANVLTF. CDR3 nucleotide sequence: TGTGCTAGTGGCCCTGGACAGTTCACCTCTGGGGCCAACGTCCTGACTTTC.

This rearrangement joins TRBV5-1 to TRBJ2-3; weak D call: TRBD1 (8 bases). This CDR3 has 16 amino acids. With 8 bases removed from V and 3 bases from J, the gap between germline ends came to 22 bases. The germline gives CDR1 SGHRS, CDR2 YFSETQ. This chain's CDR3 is CASRPLQGGRTDTQYF. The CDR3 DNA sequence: TGCGCCAGTCGCCCCCTACAGGGGGGGAGGACAGATACGCAGTATTTT.

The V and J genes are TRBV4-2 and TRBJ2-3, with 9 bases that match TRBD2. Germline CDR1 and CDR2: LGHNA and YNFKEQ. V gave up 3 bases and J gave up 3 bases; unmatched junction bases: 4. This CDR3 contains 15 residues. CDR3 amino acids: CASSQPRGGTDTQYF. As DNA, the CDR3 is TGTGCCAGCAGCCAGCCGCGGGGGGGGACAGATACGCAGTATTTT.

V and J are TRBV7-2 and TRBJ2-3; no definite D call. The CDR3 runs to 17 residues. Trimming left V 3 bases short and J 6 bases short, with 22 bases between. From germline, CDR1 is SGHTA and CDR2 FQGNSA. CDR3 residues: CASSFDPLRDLHDTQYF. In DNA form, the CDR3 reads TGTGCCAGCAGCTTCGACCCCCTCCGAGATCTCCATGATACGCAGTATTTT.

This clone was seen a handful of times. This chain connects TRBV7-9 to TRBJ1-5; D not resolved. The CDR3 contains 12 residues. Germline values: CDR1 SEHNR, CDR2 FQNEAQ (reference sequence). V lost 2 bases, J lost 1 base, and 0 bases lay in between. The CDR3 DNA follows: TGTGCCAGCAGCTTAAGCAATCAGCCCCAGCATTTT. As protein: CASSLSNQPQHF.

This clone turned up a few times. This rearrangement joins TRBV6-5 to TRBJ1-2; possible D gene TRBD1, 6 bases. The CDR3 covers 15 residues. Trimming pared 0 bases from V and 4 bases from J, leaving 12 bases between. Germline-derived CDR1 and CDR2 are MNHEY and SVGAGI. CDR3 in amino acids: CASSYSIQGSYGYTF. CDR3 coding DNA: TGTGCCAGCAGTTACTCCATACAGGGAAGCTATGGCTACACCTTC.

CDR3 sequence (DNA): TGCGCCAGCAGCCTCTGCAGACTAGCTGTCACAGATACGCAGTATTTT. Its translation: CASSLCRLAVTDTQYF. V usage is TRBV5-1 and J usage is TRBJ2-3; TRBD2 matches at 7 bases. The length of the CDR3 is 16 residues. V gave up 4 bases and J gave up 2 bases; unmatched junction bases: 10. Germline V gene lookup returns CDR1 SGHRS and CDR2 YFSETQ.

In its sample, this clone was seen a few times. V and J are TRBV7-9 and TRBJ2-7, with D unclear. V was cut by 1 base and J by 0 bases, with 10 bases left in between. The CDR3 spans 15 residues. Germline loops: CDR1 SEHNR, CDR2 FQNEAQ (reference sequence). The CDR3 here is CASSLVGGDSYEQYF. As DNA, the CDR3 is TGTGCCAGCAGCTTAGTCGGCGGAGACTCCTACGAGCAGTACTTC.

The CDR3 coding sequence is TGTGCCAGCACAGGGGGCGAGGATCAGCCCCAGCATTTT. Translation gives CASTGGEDQPQHF. This rearrangement joins TRBV18 to TRBJ1-5, with 9 nucleotides matching TRBD1. Germline CDR1 KGHSH, CDR2 LQKENI. The CDR3 totals 13 residues. The junction had 4 bases not matched to a gene; V was cut back by 8 bases and J by 5 bases.

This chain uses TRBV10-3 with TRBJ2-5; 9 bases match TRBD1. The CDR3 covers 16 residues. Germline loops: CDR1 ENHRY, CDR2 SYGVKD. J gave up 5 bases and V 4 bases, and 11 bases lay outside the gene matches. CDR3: CAISAVRDRVRETQYF. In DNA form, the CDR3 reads TGTGCCATCAGTGCCGTCCGGGACAGGGTTAGGGAGACCCAGTACTTC.

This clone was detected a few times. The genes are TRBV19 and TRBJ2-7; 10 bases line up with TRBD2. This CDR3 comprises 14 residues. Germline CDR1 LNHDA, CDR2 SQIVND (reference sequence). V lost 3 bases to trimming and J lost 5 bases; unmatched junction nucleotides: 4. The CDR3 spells CASSIERGGHEQYF. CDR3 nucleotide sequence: TGTGCCAGTAGTATTGAGCGGGGGGGCCACGAGCAGTACTTC.

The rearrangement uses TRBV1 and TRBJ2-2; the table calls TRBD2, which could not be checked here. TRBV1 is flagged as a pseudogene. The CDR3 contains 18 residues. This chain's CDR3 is CTSSQDRAPSGGTGELFF. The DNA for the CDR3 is TGCACCAGCAGCCAAGATCGGGCCCCCAGCGGGGGAACCGGGGAGCTGTTTTTT.

The CDR3 loop is CASSPPLTGGHGYTF. CDR3 DNA: TGTGCCAGCTCACCGCCGCTTACAGGGGGCCATGGCTACACCTTC. The chain combines TRBV18 with TRBJ1-2; 9 nucleotides match TRBD1. With 3 bases clipped from V and 6 bases from J, the junction kept 8 bases outside the gene matches. From germline, CDR1 is KGHSH and CDR2 LQKENI. This CDR3 contains 15 residues.

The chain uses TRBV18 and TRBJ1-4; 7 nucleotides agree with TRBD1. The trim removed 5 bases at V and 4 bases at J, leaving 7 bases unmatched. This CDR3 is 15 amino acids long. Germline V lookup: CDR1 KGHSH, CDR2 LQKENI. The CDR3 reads CASSNPGQINEKLFF. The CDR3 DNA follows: TGTGCCAGCTCAAATCCGGGACAGATTAATGAAAAACTGTTTTTT.

CDR3 amino acids: CASSLDEGGYTF. DNA of the CDR3: TGCGCCAGCAGCTTGGACGAGGGGGGCTACACCTTC. The rearrangement joins TRBV5-1 to TRBJ1-2; D might be TRBD1 (5 bases). The V end was cut by 0 bases, the J end by 8 bases, with 8 bases between. CDR1 is SGHRS and CDR2 is YFSETQ in the germline V gene. The CDR3 covers 12 residues.

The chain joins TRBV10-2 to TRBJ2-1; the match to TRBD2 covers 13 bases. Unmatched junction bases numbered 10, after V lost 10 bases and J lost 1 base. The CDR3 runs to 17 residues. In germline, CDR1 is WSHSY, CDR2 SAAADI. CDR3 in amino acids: CATALAGGPGSYNEQFF. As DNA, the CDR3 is TGCGCCACCGCACTAGCGGGGGGGCCGGGGTCCTACAATGAGCAGTTCTTC.

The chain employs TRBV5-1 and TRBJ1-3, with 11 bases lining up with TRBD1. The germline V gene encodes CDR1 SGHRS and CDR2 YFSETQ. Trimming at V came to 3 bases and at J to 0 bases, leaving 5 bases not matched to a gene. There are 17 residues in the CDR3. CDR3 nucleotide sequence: TGCGCCAGCAGCTCCGGGACAGGGGGAATCTCTGGAAACACCATATATTTT. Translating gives CASSSGTGGISGNTIYF.

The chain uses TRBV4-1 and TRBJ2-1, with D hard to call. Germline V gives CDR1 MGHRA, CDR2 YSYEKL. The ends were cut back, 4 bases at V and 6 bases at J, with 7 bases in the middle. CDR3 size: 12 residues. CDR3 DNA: TGCGCCAGCAGCCCTGGTGTCAATGAGCAGTTCTTC. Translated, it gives CASSPGVNEQFF.

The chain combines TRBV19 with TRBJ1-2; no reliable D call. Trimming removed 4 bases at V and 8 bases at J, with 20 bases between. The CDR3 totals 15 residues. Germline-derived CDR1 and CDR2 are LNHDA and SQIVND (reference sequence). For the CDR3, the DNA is TGTGCCAGTAGTACCCTGGGCGGTACCTATCACGGCTACACCTTC. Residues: CASSTLGGTYHGYTF.

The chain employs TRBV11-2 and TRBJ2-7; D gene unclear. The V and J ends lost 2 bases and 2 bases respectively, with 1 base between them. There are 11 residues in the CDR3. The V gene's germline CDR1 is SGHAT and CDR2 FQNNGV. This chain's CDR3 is CASSLTYEQYF. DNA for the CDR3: TGTGCCAGCAGCTTAACCTACGAGCAGTACTTC.

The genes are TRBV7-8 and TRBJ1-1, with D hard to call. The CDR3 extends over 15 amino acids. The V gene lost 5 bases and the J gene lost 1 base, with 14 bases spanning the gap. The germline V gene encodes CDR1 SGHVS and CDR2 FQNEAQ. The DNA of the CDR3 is TGTGCCAGCAGCCTAGACTTATGGGGGAACACTGAAGCTTTCTTT. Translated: CASSLDLWGNTEAFF.

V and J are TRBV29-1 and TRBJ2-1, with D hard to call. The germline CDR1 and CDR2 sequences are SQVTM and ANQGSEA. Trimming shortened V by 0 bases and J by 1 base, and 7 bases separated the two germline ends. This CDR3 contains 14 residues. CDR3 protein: CSVEEDGSYNEQFF. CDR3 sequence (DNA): TGCAGCGTTGAAGAGGACGGATCCTACAATGAGCAGTTCTTC.

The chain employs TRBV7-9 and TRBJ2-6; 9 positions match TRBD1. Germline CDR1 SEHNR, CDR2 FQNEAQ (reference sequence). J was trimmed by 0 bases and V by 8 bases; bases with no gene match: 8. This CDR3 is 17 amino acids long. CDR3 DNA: TGTGCCAGCGGGTGGGACAGGGACCGCTCTGGGGCCAACGTCCTGACTTTC. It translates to CASGWDRDRSGANVLTF. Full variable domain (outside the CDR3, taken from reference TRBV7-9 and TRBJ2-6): DTGVSQNPRHKITKRGQNVTFRCDPISEHNRLYWYRQTLGQGPEFLTYFQNEAQLEKSRLLSDRFSAERPKGSFSTLEIQRTEQGDSAMYLCASGWDRDRSGANVLTFGAGSRLTVL.